A selection of T cell receptor beta chains follows, all from one sample in a study of cytomegalovirus exposure and HLA in healthy donors. Here immunoSEQ multiplex PCR was the method, and the copy in TCRdb shows in-frame clones only, minus some. The table shows 140,000 to 150,000 clones, with about two thirds occurring only once. Sequencing was carried out using PBMCs. These receptor sequences come from a woman aged 55-69 years in good health and CMV-seropositive. Each CDR3 is given with its conserved first and last residue. Each record gives: V gene, D gene, J gene, clone size, CDR3 protein. A D gene is named only where the DNA matches it firmly. For some rows the clone size is stated as once, few or many, or as a class when expanded; others skip it.

v_gene: TRBV11-2; d_gene: NA; j_gene: TRBJ1-1; abundance: NA; CDR3aa: CASSPRSDSYTEAFF
v_gene: TRBV5-1; d_gene: NA; j_gene: TRBJ1-5; abundance: NA; CDR3aa: CASSLAGLSNQPQHF
v_gene: TRBV5-1; d_gene: TRBD2; j_gene: TRBJ2-3; abundance: NA; CDR3aa: CASSLDVAGGTDTQYF
v_gene: TRBV28; d_gene: NA; j_gene: TRBJ2-3; abundance: NA; CDR3aa: CASSLSGHTSTDTQYF
v_gene: TRBV10-2; d_gene: NA; j_gene: TRBJ2-1; abundance: NA; CDR3aa: CASSRRQDNEQFF
v_gene: TRBV28; d_gene: TRBD2; j_gene: TRBJ2-1; abundance: few; CDR3aa: CASSLGASGNSYNEQFF
v_gene: TRBV23-1; d_gene: TRBD2; j_gene: TRBJ2-2; abundance: NA; CDR3aa: CASSQSCQRGQTQGSNTGELFF
v_gene: TRBV5-1; d_gene: NA; j_gene: TRBJ2-2; abundance: few; CDR3aa: CASSLGGVTGELFF
v_gene: TRBV29-1; d_gene: TRBD2; j_gene: TRBJ2-1; abundance: NA; CDR3aa: CSVSGRGYNEQFF
v_gene: TRBV10-3; d_gene: NA; j_gene: TRBJ2-7; abundance: few; CDR3aa: CAISPAYEQYF
v_gene: TRBV7-8; d_gene: NA; j_gene: TRBJ1-1; abundance: NA; CDR3aa: CASSLAGREAFF
v_gene: TRBV11-2; d_gene: NA; j_gene: TRBJ2-7; abundance: NA; CDR3aa: CASSLAGGRDEQYF
v_gene: TRBV5-4; d_gene: TRBD1; j_gene: TRBJ1-2; abundance: NA; CDR3aa: CASSFGQGDYGYTF
v_gene: TRBV7-3; d_gene: TRBD1; j_gene: TRBJ1-1; abundance: few; CDR3aa: CASSLVGTGGTEAFF
v_gene: TRBV5-1; d_gene: TRBD2; j_gene: TRBJ2-3; abundance: once; CDR3aa: CASSLGRTTSSGSTDTQYF
v_gene: TRBV11-2; d_gene: NA; j_gene: TRBJ2-1; abundance: few; CDR3aa: CASSRGNEQFF
v_gene: TRBV29-1; d_gene: NA; j_gene: TRBJ2-6; abundance: NA; CDR3aa: CSVQVSSGANVLTF
v_gene: TRBV19; d_gene: NA; j_gene: TRBJ2-6; abundance: NA; CDR3aa: CASLLSGANVLTF
v_gene: TRBV9; d_gene: NA; j_gene: TRBJ2-1; abundance: NA; CDR3aa: CASSVGLSEQFF
v_gene: TRBV30; d_gene: NA; j_gene: TRBJ2-2; abundance: NA; CDR3aa: CAWRVELLTGELFF
v_gene: TRBV7-9; d_gene: TRBD1; j_gene: TRBJ1-1; abundance: NA; CDR3aa: CASSLGGDRGREAFF
v_gene: TRBV28; d_gene: NA; j_gene: TRBJ2-7; abundance: NA; CDR3aa: CASSPPGLAYEQYF
v_gene: TRBV29-1; d_gene: NA; j_gene: TRBJ2-7; abundance: NA; CDR3aa: CSVEGMPSEQYF
v_gene: TRBV2; d_gene: NA; j_gene: TRBJ2-7; abundance: NA; CDR3aa: CASHRDLSYEQYF
v_gene: TRBV5-1; d_gene: TRBD2; j_gene: TRBJ2-1; abundance: few; CDR3aa: CASSPTSGPGNEQFF
v_gene: TRBV5-6; d_gene: TRBD1; j_gene: TRBJ2-7; abundance: NA; CDR3aa: CASTESDRGYGEQYF
v_gene: TRBV5-1; d_gene: NA; j_gene: TRBJ1-3; abundance: few; CDR3aa: CASSETGSPLSGNTIYF
v_gene: TRBV20-1; d_gene: NA; j_gene: TRBJ2-4; abundance: NA; CDR3aa: CSARDRRDQYF
v_gene: TRBV27; d_gene: NA; j_gene: TRBJ1-1; abundance: NA; CDR3aa: CASSPRGYAEAFF
v_gene: TRBV6-5; d_gene: NA; j_gene: TRBJ2-2; abundance: few; CDR3aa: CASSSVGGRTGELFF
v_gene: TRBV27; d_gene: TRBD1; j_gene: TRBJ1-1; abundance: NA; CDR3aa: CASSPRQGSTEAFF